The 12 T cell receptor beta chains below all came from one sample that was sequenced in a study of Ad26.COV2.S vaccination and SARS-CoV-2 variants. As to treatment: over 15 received Ad26.COV2.S at low or high dose, single or two shots; 5 received placebo; per-sample allocation not given. Sampling was done on day 63 after the first vaccine or placebo injection. Sequencing was performed with immunoSEQ multiplex PCR; in TCRdb, only in-frame clones are kept and a portion is missing. In the table there are approximately 350,000 clones, over 75% of which are singletons. The starting material was peripheral blood, obtained in a trial of Ad26.COV2.S vaccine versus placebo. These receptors all stem from a person between 18 and 59 years old who received the Ad26.COV2.S COVID-19 vaccine or a placebo.

This clone was recorded only once. The V call is TRBV5-1, the J call TRBJ2-5; 12 nucleotides match TRBD1. The CDR3 is 16 residues long. With 4 bases clipped from V and 5 bases from J, the junction kept 9 bases outside the gene matches. Germline lookup yields CDR1 SGHRS and CDR2 YFSETQ. CDR3 loop: CASSVGTGGILETQYF. Here the CDR3 DNA reads TGCGCCAGCAGCGTCGGGACAGGGGGCATTTTGGAGACCCAGTACTTC.

The chain joins TRBV5-1 to TRBJ1-5; 7 bases match TRBD1. The CDR3 sequence is 15 residues long. V was clipped by 4 bases and J by 0 bases; unmatched bases: 4. Germline assignment: CDR1 SGHRS and CDR2 YFSETQ. CDR3 bases: TGCGCCAGCAGCATCACAGGGGATAGCAATCAGCCCCAGCATTTT. Protein product: CASSITGDSNQPQHF.

The V gene is TRBV2, the J gene TRBJ2-5, with 13 bases matching TRBD2. There are 19 residues in the CDR3. Germline loops: CDR1 SNHLY, CDR2 FYNNEI. Germline trimming cut 6 bases from V and 1 base from J; bases unmatched to any gene: 14. CDR3 in amino acids: CASSGTRLAGGTPQETQYF. In nucleotides, the CDR3 is TGTGCCAGCAGCGGAACGAGACTAGCGGGGGGAACGCCCCAAGAGACCCAGTACTTC.

The chain joins TRBV6-5 to TRBJ2-4, with 8 bases aligning to TRBD1. V trimming: 2 bases; J trimming: 7 bases; junction bases outside the gene matches: 4. The CDR3 spans 14 residues. CDR1 and CDR2 (germline): MNHEY, SVGAGI. The CDR3 sequence: CASSYATGGNIQYF. The CDR3 nucleotides are TGTGCCAGCAGTTACGCAACAGGGGGGAACATTCAGTACTTC.

This chain joins TRBV10-3 and TRBJ2-7; the D gene is possibly TRBD2 (6 bases). The CDR3 is made up of 16 amino acids. Trimming cost V 0 bases and J 6 bases, with 18 bases left between them. Germline V gene data show CDR1 as ENHRY and CDR2 as SYGVKD. CDR3 nucleotide sequence: TGTGCCATCAGTGAGTCGACTCGGGGAGGTACTGGCGAGCAGTACTTC. This encodes CAISESTRGGTGEQYF.

Ten or more counts support this clone. The chain joins TRBV3-1 (or the pseudogene TRBV3-2) to TRBJ1-6, with D possibly matching TRBD1 (5 bases). Trimming took 7 bases from V and 0 from J, leaving 7 bases between them. Germline V gives CDR1 LGHDT, CDR2 YNNKEL (reference sequence). The CDR3 has 14 amino acids. The CDR3 protein is CASKDISYNSPLHF. CDR3 bases: TGTGCCAGCAAGGACATCTCCTATAATTCACCCCTCCACTTT.

This rearrangement joins TRBV19 to TRBJ2-3, with D perhaps assigned TRBD1 or TRBD2 (5 bases each). Germline assignment: CDR1 LNHDA and CDR2 SQIVND (reference sequence). This CDR3 has 18 residues. V was trimmed by 5 bases and J by 0 bases, leaving 21 bases between them. CDR3 DNA sequence: TGTGCCAGTAGTGTCCCCCCTACTTGGGGACGCAGCACAGATACGCAGTATTTT. Its protein is CASSVPPTWGRSTDTQYF.

The chain links TRBV27 to TRBJ1-3; 8 bases agree with TRBD1. Germline CDR1 MNHEY, CDR2 SMNVEV (reference sequence). The CDR3 extends over 14 amino acids. The trim removed 3 bases at V and 4 bases at J, leaving 2 bases unmatched. The CDR3 DNA reads TGTGCCAGCAGTTTTTCAGGGGGCGGAAACACCATATATTTT. Translated: CASSFSGGGNTIYF.

CDR3 coding DNA: TGTGCCTGGGAACCGGGACAGGGGAATTCACCCCTCCACTTT. Its protein is CAWEPGQGNSPLHF. The genes are TRBV30 and TRBJ1-6; 10 nucleotides agree with TRBD1. The germline V gene encodes CDR1 GTSNPN and CDR2 SVGIG (reference sequence). The CDR3 runs to 14 residues. Germline trimming cut 5 bases from V and 7 bases from J; bases unmatched to any gene: 5.

This CDR3 reads CASSSGTDRYEQYF. The CDR3 DNA sequence: TGCGCCAGCAGCTCCGGGACAGACCGCTACGAGCAGTACTTC. The chain recombines TRBV5-1 with TRBJ2-7; 7 bases are a match to TRBD1. Unmatched junction bases numbered 6, after V lost 3 bases and J lost 3 bases. The CDR3 runs 14 residues. Per the germline V gene, CDR1 is SGHRS and CDR2 is YFSETQ.

This clone was detected only a few times. DNA for the CDR3: TGTGCCAGCAGCTCAGAACCAGGGGTTCTAAGCACCGGGGAGCTGTTTTTT. It codes for CASSSEPGVLSTGELFF. The V gene is TRBV7-3, the J gene TRBJ2-2; tentatively, D is TRBD1 (6 bases). The germline V gene encodes CDR1 SGHTA and CDR2 FQGTGA. V was pared by 4 bases and J by 4 bases, with 19 bases between. This CDR3 is 17 amino acids long.

The chain carries TRBV4-1 and TRBJ2-4; 13 bases are a match to TRBD2. In germline, CDR1 is MGHRA, CDR2 YSYEKL. The V segment lost 4 bases and the J segment 4 bases; nucleotides outside the gene matches: 4. The CDR3 length is 16 residues. CDR3 sequence reads: CASSPGLAGEKNIQYF. DNA of the CDR3: TGCGCCAGCAGCCCTGGACTAGCGGGGGAGAAAAACATTCAGTACTTC.